One sample yielded the 27 T cell receptor beta chains listed below, sequenced in a study of cytomegalovirus exposure and HLA in healthy donors. The PCR had 60 Vbeta and 13 Jbeta primers. Sequencing used immunoSEQ multiplex PCR; TCRdb keeps in-frame clones, though not all of them. The repertoire has 75,000 to 90,000 clones, roughly 64% of them found once; the top ten carry 15%. The sequencing input was PBMCs. These TCRs come from a woman aged 40 to 55 in good health and CMV-seropositive.

The rearrangement uses TRBV7-9 and TRBJ1-1, with a weak D call TRBD1 (6 bases). V lost 7 bases and J lost 6, with 12 bases in between. There are 12 residues in the CDR3. Germline CDR1 reads SEHNR; CDR2 reads FQNEAQ (reference sequence). The CDR3 sequence is CASNSQGSEAFF. The DNA of the CDR3 is TGTGCCAGCAACTCACAGGGCTCTGAAGCTTTCTTT.

The chain is built from TRBV2 and TRBJ2-5; perhaps TRBD2 as D (7 bases). This CDR3 is built from 14 residues. Trimming left V 9 bases short and J 4 bases short, with 18 bases between. Germline values: CDR1 SNHLY, CDR2 FYNNEI. The CDR3 nucleotides are TGTGCCAGGGGGGGGTCGGGGGCGCGAGAGACCCAGTACTTC. Encoded protein: CARGGSGARETQYF.

The chain joins TRBV5-6 to TRBJ2-5; 15 bases fit TRBD2. The J segment lost 4 bases and the V segment lost 2 bases, leaving 12 bases of the junction unmatched. The length of the CDR3 is 19 residues. Germline V gives CDR1 SGHDT, CDR2 YYEEEE. This chain's CDR3 is CASSFRFRTSGRVAETQYF. In nucleotides, the CDR3 is TGTGCCAGCAGCTTCAGGTTCAGGACTAGCGGGAGGGTGGCAGAGACCCAGTACTTC.

The chain carries TRBV5-1 and TRBJ1-2; D remains unclear. CDR3 size: 13 residues. V shed 2 bases and J shed 4 bases, with 9 bases lying between them. Germline-derived CDR1 and CDR2 are SGHRS and YFSETQ. Here the CDR3 reads CASSFAVAYGYTF. The CDR3 bases are TGCGCCAGCAGCTTTGCAGTAGCCTATGGCTACACCTTC.

There are a few counts of this clone. V and J are TRBV4-2 and TRBJ2-7, with TRBD2 matching 9 bases. This CDR3 region has 15 residues. Germline V gene data show CDR1 as LGHNA and CDR2 as YNFKEQ. The junction had 3 bases not matched to a gene; V was cut back by 1 base and J by 2 bases. The CDR3 DNA is TGTGCCAGCAGCCAAGTAGCGGGAGACACCTACGAGCAGTACTTC. This sequence encodes CASSQVAGDTYEQYF.

This clone showed up just a few times. The chain employs TRBV7-3 and TRBJ2-1; TRBD2 is a possible D gene (5 bases). Germline V gene sequence: CDR1 SGHTA, CDR2 FQGTGA. The CDR3 is 15 amino acids. Deletions cut 5 bases from V and 1 base from J, with 12 bases between. CDR3 sequence reads: CASSAGLHSYNEQFF. In nucleotides, the CDR3 is TGTGCCAGCAGCGCTGGACTCCATTCCTACAATGAGCAGTTCTTC.

The chain uses TRBV4-1 and TRBJ1-1; no clear D gene. Germline-derived CDR1 and CDR2 are MGHRA and YSYEKL. The CDR3 has 14 residues. V lost 1 base and J lost 3, with 9 bases in between. The CDR3 here is CASSQVVLYTEAFF. As DNA, the CDR3 is TGCGCCAGCAGCCAAGTTGTTCTTTACACTGAAGCTTTCTTT.

V usage is TRBV4-3 and J usage is TRBJ2-5, with TRBD2 matching 9 bases. The CDR3 totals 19 residues. CDR1 is LGHNA, CDR2 YSLEER, per germline. Trimming removed 0 bases from V and 1 base from J; junction bases left unmatched: 12. DNA of the CDR3: TGCGCCAGCAGCCAAGATAAGCCTAGCGGGATCACCCGCCAAGAGACCCAGTACTTC. Translating gives CASSQDKPSGITRQETQYF.

The chain uses TRBV6-4 and TRBJ2-2; D is uncertain. Germline CDR1 and CDR2: MRHNA and SNTAGT. The germline V and J ends were trimmed by 5 bases and 2 bases, with 15 bases remaining between them. The CDR3 loop spans 16 amino acids. In DNA form, the CDR3 reads TGTGCCAGCAGTAATATCGGCGGAGAAAACACCGGGGAGCTGTTTTTT. Amino acids: CASSNIGGENTGELFF.

This clone turned up a few times. The chain combines TRBV27 with TRBJ1-2, with D possibly matching TRBD1 (5 bases). CDR3 length: 14 amino acids. Trimming removed 0 bases from V and 3 bases from J, with 8 bases in between. The germline V gene encodes CDR1 MNHEY and CDR2 SMNVEV (reference sequence). CDR3 loop: CASSLSSGDYGYTF. For the CDR3, the DNA is TGTGCCAGCAGTTTATCTTCGGGGGACTATGGCTACACCTTC.

The chain uses TRBV7-2 and TRBJ2-2; TRBD2 agrees at 7 bases. Trimming at V came to 2 bases and at J to 3 bases, leaving 3 bases not matched to a gene. Germline-derived CDR1 and CDR2 are SGHTA and FQGNSA. The CDR3 loop spans 15 amino acids. The CDR3 sequence is CASSLWGGDTGELFF. The DNA of the CDR3 is TGTGCCAGCAGCTTATGGGGAGGGGACACCGGGGAGCTGTTTTTT.

This clone was counted between two and nine times. The chain links TRBV7-9 to TRBJ2-1; 8 nucleotides align to TRBD2. Germline loops: CDR1 SEHNR, CDR2 FQNEAQ (reference sequence). This CDR3 has 16 amino acids. V shed 3 bases, J shed 2 bases, and the junction held 6 bases outside the gene matches. The CDR3 region has the DNA TGTGCCAGCAGCTTCAGCGGGGGCCCAACCTACAATGAGCAGTTCTTC. It codes for CASSFSGGPTYNEQFF. Combining the CDR3 with reference TRBV7-9 and TRBJ2-1 gives the whole variable domain DTGVSQNPRHKITKRGQNVTFRCDPISEHNRLYWYRQTLGQGPEFLTYFQNEAQLEKSRLLSDRFSAERPKGSFSTLEIQRTEQGDSAMYLCASSFSGGPTYNEQFFGPGTRLTVL.

V is TRBV7-3 and J is TRBJ2-1, with D perhaps TRBD1 (6 bases). Germline lookup yields CDR1 SGHTA and CDR2 FQGTGA. This CDR3 has 15 residues. V was cut by 5 bases and J by 4 bases, with 15 bases left in between. This CDR3 is CASSRIQGKYNEQFF. The DNA for the CDR3 is TGTGCCAGCAGCCGGATCCAGGGGAAGTACAATGAGCAGTTCTTC.

V is TRBV6-1 and J is TRBJ1-1, with D uncertain. Looked up from germline, CDR1 is MNHNS and CDR2 is SASEGT. The CDR3 covers 13 residues. Deletions cut 10 bases from V and 2 bases from J, with 14 bases between. CDR3 in amino acids: CAILWAPNTEAFF. The DNA of the CDR3 is TGTGCCATCCTTTGGGCACCCAACACTGAAGCTTTCTTT.

The chain is built from TRBV5-8 and TRBJ1-2, with D possibly matching TRBD1 (5 bases). The CDR3 spans 13 residues. The V end lost 4 bases, the J end lost 2 bases, and 9 bases lay between the germline ends. From germline, CDR1 is SGHTS and CDR2 YDEGEE. The CDR3 coding sequence is TGTGCCAGCAGCCTCGACAGAAACTATGGCTACACCTTC. Its protein is CASSLDRNYGYTF.

This clone was seen more than once but under ten times. The chain recombines TRBV28 with TRBJ2-3; a possible D gene is TRBD2 (6 bases). V was pared by 6 bases and J by 3 bases, with 19 bases between. The CDR3 contains 16 residues. CDR1 and CDR2 from the germline V gene are MDHEN and SYDVKM. This CDR3 reads CASSGGGAGRTDTQYF. The CDR3 coding sequence is TGTGCCAGCAGCGGCGGAGGGGCGGGAAGGACAGATACGCAGTATTTT.

The chain joins TRBV25-1 to TRBJ2-3; tentatively, D is TRBD1 (6 bases). Germline loops: CDR1 MGHDK, CDR2 SYGVNS. The CDR3 totals 13 residues. Trimming took 6 bases from V and 2 from J, leaving 9 bases between them. The CDR3 DNA is TGTGCCAGCAGACAGGGAATCACAGATACGCAGTATTTT. Protein product: CASRQGITDTQYF. The entire variable domain, with the rest obtained from reference TRBV25-1 and TRBJ2-3, is as follows: EADIYQTPRYLVIGTGKKITLECSQTMGHDKMYWYQQDPGMELHLIHYSYGVNSTEKGDLSSESTVSRIRTEHFPLTLESARPSHTSQYLCASRQGITDTQYFGPGTRLTVL.

The V gene is TRBV27, the J gene TRBJ1-2, with D perhaps matching TRBD1 (5 bases). The V gene lost 6 bases and the J gene lost 2 bases, with 7 bases spanning the gap. The CDR3 spans 12 residues. Germline V CDR1 and CDR2: MNHEY, SMNVEV (reference sequence). CDR3 in DNA: TGTGCCAGCAGCCCAGGGAACTATGGCTACACCTTC. This translates into CASSPGNYGYTF.

The V and J genes are TRBV4-3 and TRBJ1-4; tentatively, D is TRBD1 (5 bases). Germline lookup yields CDR1 LGHNA and CDR2 YSLEER. The CDR3 extends over 16 amino acids. Trimming left V 1 base short and J 2 bases short, with 11 bases between. The DNA of the CDR3 is TGCGCCAGCAGCCAAGGTCAGGGATGGACTAATGAAAAACTGTTTTTT. Protein sequence: CASSQGQGWTNEKLFF.

This chain joins TRBV29-1 and TRBJ2-5, with 9 bases fitting TRBD1. The assigned J gene may be wrong: the sequence end matches TRBJ2-7 better. Germline V gene sequence: CDR1 SQVTM, CDR2 ANQGSEA. The CDR3 is made up of 17 amino acids. The CDR3 DNA reads as TGCAGCGTTGAAGTGTTGAGTTTCCTGGGACAGGGCTACGAGCAGTACTTC. Translated: CSVEVLSFLGQGYEQYF.

The V and J genes are TRBV29-1 and TRBJ2-3; weak D call: TRBD1 (6 bases). CDR1 SQVTM and CDR2 ANQGSEA come from the germline V gene. The CDR3 is 15 amino acids. V was trimmed by 3 bases and J by 0 bases, leaving 13 bases between them. DNA for the CDR3: TGCAGCGTTGACCTGACAGGTGGTAGCACAGATACGCAGTATTTT. Protein product: CSVDLTGGSTDTQYF.

The J gene is TRBJ2-5, the V gene TRBV2; 7 bases match TRBD2. The J segment lost 4 bases and the V segment lost 8 bases, leaving 16 bases of the junction unmatched. The CDR3 contains 16 residues. CDR1 is SNHLY and CDR2 is FYNNEI in the germline V gene. The CDR3 nucleotides read TGTGCCAGCCGCAGTGGGCAAGCGGGAAAGGGAGAGACCCAGTACTTC. Translating gives CASRSGQAGKGETQYF.

This clone was picked up a small number of times. The CDR3 sequence is CASTLKREWTGELFF. The CDR3 DNA sequence: TGTGCCAGCACACTAAAACGGGAGTGGACCGGGGAGCTGTTTTTT. The chain carries TRBV6-5 and TRBJ2-2, with D possibly TRBD2 on 6 matching bases. The CDR3 contains 15 residues. V shed 7 bases and J shed 5 bases, with 17 bases lying between them. The germline V gene has CDR1 MNHEY and CDR2 SVGAGI.

The chain carries TRBV20-1 and TRBJ2-5; perhaps TRBD2 as D (5 bases). The CDR3 loop spans 10 amino acids. Per germline, CDR1 DFQATT and CDR2 SNEGSKA (reference sequence). The V gene lost 3 bases and the J gene lost 9 bases, with 8 bases spanning the gap. The CDR3 nucleotides are TGCAGTGCTAGTGACTATTCCCAGTACTTC. It yields the protein CSASDYSQYF.

This clone is labeled medium-sized. The rearrangement joins TRBV2 to TRBJ1-1, with TRBD1 identical over 11 bases. This CDR3 region has 13 residues. V dropped 6 bases and J dropped 7; count of bases not matched to a gene: 4. CDR1 and CDR2 (germline): SNHLY, FYNNEI. DNA for the CDR3: TGTGCCAGCAGCGGACAGGGGGCGGGTGAAGCTTTCTTT. Protein sequence: CASSGQGAGEAFF.

The CDR3 bases are TGTGCCAGCAGGAAACAGGGGGCTAATGAAAAACTGTTTTTT. Encoded protein: CASRKQGANEKLFF. The chain couples TRBV27 to TRBJ1-4, with 8 bases lining up with TRBD1. The CDR3 is 14 residues long. Germline V gene lookup returns CDR1 MNHEY and CDR2 SMNVEV (reference sequence). Unmatched junction bases numbered 3, after V lost 6 bases and J lost 3 bases.

The genes are TRBV28 and TRBJ2-7; 11 bases are a match to TRBD1. The CDR3 covers 14 residues. The germline CDR1 and CDR2 sequences are MDHEN and SYDVKM. V lost 6 bases and J lost 8; bases outside the gene matches: 9. The CDR3 region is CASRGGQGDDKQYF. The CDR3 DNA sequence: TGTGCCAGCAGGGGGGGACAGGGGGATGACAAGCAGTACTTC.